The 9 T cell receptor beta chains listed next were all sequenced from one sample in a study of T-cell memory formation after mild COVID-19. TCRdb called the 5' RACE reads again in MiXCR, with one record for every CDR3 protein. The table lists around 200,000 distinct CDR3 sequences, under 12% of them singletons. Sequences were obtained from PBMCs or a T cell subset sorted from them (not recorded which). The receptors shown here come from a man between 18 and 29 years old who had mild COVID-19 (a few samples of this study predate the infection). Cell type and time point are not known.

V usage is TRBV5-4 and J usage is TRBJ2-7; D is possibly TRBD1 or TRBD2 (5 bases each). Trimming took 1 base from V and 0 from J, leaving 14 bases between them. Germline V gene lookup returns CDR1 SGHNT and CDR2 YYREEE (reference sequence). This CDR3 comprises 16 residues. CDR3 loop: CASSLWSAGSSYEQYV. DNA for the CDR3: TGTGCCAGCAGCTTGTGGTCGGCAGGGAGCTCCTACGAGCAGTACGTC.

The J gene is TRBJ2-1, the V gene TRBV7-8; tentatively, D is TRBD2 (6 bases). The V end lost 5 bases, the J end lost 0 bases, and 14 bases lay between the germline ends. The CDR3 sequence is 16 residues long. Germline V gene sequence: CDR1 SGHVS, CDR2 FQNEAQ. The CDR3 sequence is CASSPGTFSSYNEQFF. For the CDR3, the DNA is TGTGCCAGCAGCCCGGGGACTTTCAGCTCCTACAATGAGCAGTTCTTC.

The chain employs TRBV6-1 and TRBJ2-7; D unclear. Looked up from germline, CDR1 is MNHNS and CDR2 is SASEGT. The CDR3 has 12 residues. Trimming took 4 bases from V and 3 from J, leaving 7 bases between them. CDR3 in DNA: TGTGCCAGCAGTGGAAAGGGCTACGAGCAGTACTTC. This gives the protein CASSGKGYEQYF.

Only a few counts were recorded for this clonotype. V usage is TRBV7-2 and J usage is TRBJ2-2; D is unclear. Germline loops: CDR1 SGHTA, CDR2 FQGNSA. The CDR3 totals 14 residues. Trimming pared 5 bases from V and 0 bases from J, leaving 7 bases between. Written as DNA, the CDR3 is TGTGCCAGCAGCCAAACAGCGAACACCGGGGAGCTGTTTTTT. Protein product: CASSQTANTGELFF.

This clonotype was counted at least ten times. The chain recombines TRBV5-1 with TRBJ2-2; the D gene is possibly TRBD1 (5 bases). The germline gives CDR1 SGHRS, CDR2 YFSETQ. The V end lost 0 bases, the J end lost 1 base, and 7 bases lay between the germline ends. This CDR3 is 15 amino acids long. The CDR3 DNA reads as TGCGCCAGCAGCTTGGGACAGCGGAACACCGGGGAGCTGTTTTTT. Its translation: CASSLGQRNTGELFF.

This clonotype was seen only a few times. The chain combines TRBV27 with TRBJ1-5; D is perhaps TRBD1 (6 bases). Deletions cut 5 bases from V and 4 bases from J, with 9 bases between. The germline V gene encodes CDR1 MNHEY and CDR2 SMNVEV (reference sequence). This CDR3 has 13 amino acids. CDR3 bases: TGTGCCAGCAGTGAGACAGGAAATCAGCCCCAGCATTTT. It codes for CASSETGNQPQHF.

J is TRBJ2-6 and V is TRBV7-2, with 7 bases fitting TRBD1. The J segment lost 2 bases and the V segment lost 5 bases, leaving 6 bases of the junction unmatched. The CDR3 spans 16 residues. Germline V gives CDR1 SGHTA, CDR2 FQGNSA. The CDR3 sequence is CASSAGTGAGANVLTF. The CDR3 coding sequence is TGTGCCAGCAGCGCCGGCACAGGGGCTGGGGCCAACGTCCTGACTTTC.

This clonotype was observed a few times. This chain connects TRBV7-3 to TRBJ1-1; the match to TRBD1 covers 7 bases. Per germline, CDR1 SGHTA and CDR2 FQGTGA. This CDR3 spans 13 amino acids. V lost 6 bases to trimming and J lost 4 bases; unmatched junction nucleotides: 5. CDR3 in amino acids: CASSKGALTEAFF. The CDR3 nucleotides are TGTGCCAGCAGTAAGGGGGCTCTCACTGAAGCTTTCTTT.

A few counts support this clonotype. The chain couples TRBV5-1 to TRBJ1-1; D unresolved. Looked up from germline, CDR1 is SGHRS and CDR2 is YFSETQ. The CDR3 totals 14 residues. With 5 bases removed from V and 4 bases from J, the gap between germline ends came to 15 bases. The CDR3 here is CASSREGGGTEAFF. In DNA form, the CDR3 reads TGCGCCAGCAGTCGTGAGGGAGGCGGCACTGAAGCTTTCTTT.